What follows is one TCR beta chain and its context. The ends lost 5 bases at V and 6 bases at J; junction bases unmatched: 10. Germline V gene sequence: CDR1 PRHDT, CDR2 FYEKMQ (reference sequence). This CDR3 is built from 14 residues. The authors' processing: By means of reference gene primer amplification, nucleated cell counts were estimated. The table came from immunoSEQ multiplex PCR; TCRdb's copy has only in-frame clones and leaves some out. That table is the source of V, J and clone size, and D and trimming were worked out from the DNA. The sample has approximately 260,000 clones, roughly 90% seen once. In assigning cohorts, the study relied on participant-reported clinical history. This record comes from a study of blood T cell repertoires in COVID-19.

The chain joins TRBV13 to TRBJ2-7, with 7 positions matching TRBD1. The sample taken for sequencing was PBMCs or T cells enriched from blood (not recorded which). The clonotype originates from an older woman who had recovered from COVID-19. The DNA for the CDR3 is TGTGCCAGCAGCCCAACTGACAGGGCAGGCGAGCAGTACTTC. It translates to CASSPTDRAGEQYF. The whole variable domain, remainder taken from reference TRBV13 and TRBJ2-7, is AAGVIQSPRHLIKEKRETATLKCYPIPRHDTVYWYQQGPGQDPQFLISFYEKMQSDKGSIPDRFSAQQFSDYHSELNMSSLELGDSALYFCASSPTDRAGEQYFGPGTRLTVT.